A single TCR beta chain is shown here with its context. The CDR3 extends over 13 amino acids. Trimming removed 3 bases from V and 2 bases from J, with 8 bases in between. CDR1 and CDR2 from the germline V gene are SGHDT and YYEEEE. The data were obtained in a study of blood T cell repertoires in COVID-19. Repertoires were generated with immunoSEQ multiplex PCR, while TCRdb's copy carries only in-frame clones and drops some. The sample lists approximately 100,000 clones, approximately 91% occurring once. The gene calls are TRBV5-6 and TRBJ2-5; tentatively, D is TRBD1 (6 bases). The sequenced sample consisted of peripheral blood. This TCR was recovered from a man aged 55 to 70 with acute or convalescent COVID-19. The CDR3, as DNA: TGTGCCAGCAGCTGGGACACACAAGAGACCCAGTACTTC. It codes for CASSWDTQETQYF.